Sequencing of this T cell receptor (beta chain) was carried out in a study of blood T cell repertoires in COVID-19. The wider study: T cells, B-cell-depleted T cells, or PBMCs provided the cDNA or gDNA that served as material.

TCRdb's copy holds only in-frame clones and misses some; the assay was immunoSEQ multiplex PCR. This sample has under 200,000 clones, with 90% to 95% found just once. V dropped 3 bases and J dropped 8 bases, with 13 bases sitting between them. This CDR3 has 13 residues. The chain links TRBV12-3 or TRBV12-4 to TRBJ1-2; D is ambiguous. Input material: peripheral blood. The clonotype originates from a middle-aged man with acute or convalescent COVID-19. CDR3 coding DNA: TGTGCCAGCAGTTTCGAGGGAAGCGGCGGCTACACCTTC. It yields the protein CASSFEGSGGYTF.